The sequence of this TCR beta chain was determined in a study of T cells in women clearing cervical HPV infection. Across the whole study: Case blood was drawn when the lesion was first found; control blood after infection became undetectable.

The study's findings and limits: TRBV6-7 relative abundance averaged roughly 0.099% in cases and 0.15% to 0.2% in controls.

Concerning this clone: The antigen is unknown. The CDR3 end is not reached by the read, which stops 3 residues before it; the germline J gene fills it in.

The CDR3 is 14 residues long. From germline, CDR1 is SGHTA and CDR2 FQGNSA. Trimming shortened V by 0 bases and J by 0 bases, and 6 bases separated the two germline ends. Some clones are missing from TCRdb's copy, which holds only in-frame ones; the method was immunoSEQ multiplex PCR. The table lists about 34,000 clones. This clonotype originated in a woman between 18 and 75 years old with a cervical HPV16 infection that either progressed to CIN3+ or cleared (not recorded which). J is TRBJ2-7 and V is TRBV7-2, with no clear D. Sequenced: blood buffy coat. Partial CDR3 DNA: TGTGCCAGCAGCTTAGCCAGGTTCTCCTACGAG. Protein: CASSLARFSYE. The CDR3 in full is CASSLARFSYEQYF.